The sequence of this T cell receptor (beta chain) was determined in a study of blood T cell repertoires in COVID-19. Across the whole study: The cDNA or gDNA used as material had been derived from T cells, B-cell-depleted T cells, or PBMCs.

CDR1 MNHEY and CDR2 SVGAGI come from the germline V gene. Trimming left V 7 bases short and J 4 bases short, with 12 bases between. This CDR3 has 13 amino acids. Original data processing: Reference gene primer amplification yielded estimated nucleated cell counts. TCRdb's table, derived via immunoSEQ multiplex PCR, lists solely in-frame clones and lacks some. V, J and clone size are those of that table, while D and trimming were read from the DNA. There are under 85,000 clones in the sample; roughly 90% occur only once, and approximately 12% lies in the top ten. This chain links TRBV6-5 with TRBJ2-3; D is ambiguous. The TCR sequence derives from a man aged 70 or older with active or convalescent COVID-19. Sequenced sample: peripheral blood. The DNA of the CDR3 is TGTGCCAGCAAAGAGGTTGGCGCAGATACGCAGTATTTT. Translation gives CASKEVGADTQYF.